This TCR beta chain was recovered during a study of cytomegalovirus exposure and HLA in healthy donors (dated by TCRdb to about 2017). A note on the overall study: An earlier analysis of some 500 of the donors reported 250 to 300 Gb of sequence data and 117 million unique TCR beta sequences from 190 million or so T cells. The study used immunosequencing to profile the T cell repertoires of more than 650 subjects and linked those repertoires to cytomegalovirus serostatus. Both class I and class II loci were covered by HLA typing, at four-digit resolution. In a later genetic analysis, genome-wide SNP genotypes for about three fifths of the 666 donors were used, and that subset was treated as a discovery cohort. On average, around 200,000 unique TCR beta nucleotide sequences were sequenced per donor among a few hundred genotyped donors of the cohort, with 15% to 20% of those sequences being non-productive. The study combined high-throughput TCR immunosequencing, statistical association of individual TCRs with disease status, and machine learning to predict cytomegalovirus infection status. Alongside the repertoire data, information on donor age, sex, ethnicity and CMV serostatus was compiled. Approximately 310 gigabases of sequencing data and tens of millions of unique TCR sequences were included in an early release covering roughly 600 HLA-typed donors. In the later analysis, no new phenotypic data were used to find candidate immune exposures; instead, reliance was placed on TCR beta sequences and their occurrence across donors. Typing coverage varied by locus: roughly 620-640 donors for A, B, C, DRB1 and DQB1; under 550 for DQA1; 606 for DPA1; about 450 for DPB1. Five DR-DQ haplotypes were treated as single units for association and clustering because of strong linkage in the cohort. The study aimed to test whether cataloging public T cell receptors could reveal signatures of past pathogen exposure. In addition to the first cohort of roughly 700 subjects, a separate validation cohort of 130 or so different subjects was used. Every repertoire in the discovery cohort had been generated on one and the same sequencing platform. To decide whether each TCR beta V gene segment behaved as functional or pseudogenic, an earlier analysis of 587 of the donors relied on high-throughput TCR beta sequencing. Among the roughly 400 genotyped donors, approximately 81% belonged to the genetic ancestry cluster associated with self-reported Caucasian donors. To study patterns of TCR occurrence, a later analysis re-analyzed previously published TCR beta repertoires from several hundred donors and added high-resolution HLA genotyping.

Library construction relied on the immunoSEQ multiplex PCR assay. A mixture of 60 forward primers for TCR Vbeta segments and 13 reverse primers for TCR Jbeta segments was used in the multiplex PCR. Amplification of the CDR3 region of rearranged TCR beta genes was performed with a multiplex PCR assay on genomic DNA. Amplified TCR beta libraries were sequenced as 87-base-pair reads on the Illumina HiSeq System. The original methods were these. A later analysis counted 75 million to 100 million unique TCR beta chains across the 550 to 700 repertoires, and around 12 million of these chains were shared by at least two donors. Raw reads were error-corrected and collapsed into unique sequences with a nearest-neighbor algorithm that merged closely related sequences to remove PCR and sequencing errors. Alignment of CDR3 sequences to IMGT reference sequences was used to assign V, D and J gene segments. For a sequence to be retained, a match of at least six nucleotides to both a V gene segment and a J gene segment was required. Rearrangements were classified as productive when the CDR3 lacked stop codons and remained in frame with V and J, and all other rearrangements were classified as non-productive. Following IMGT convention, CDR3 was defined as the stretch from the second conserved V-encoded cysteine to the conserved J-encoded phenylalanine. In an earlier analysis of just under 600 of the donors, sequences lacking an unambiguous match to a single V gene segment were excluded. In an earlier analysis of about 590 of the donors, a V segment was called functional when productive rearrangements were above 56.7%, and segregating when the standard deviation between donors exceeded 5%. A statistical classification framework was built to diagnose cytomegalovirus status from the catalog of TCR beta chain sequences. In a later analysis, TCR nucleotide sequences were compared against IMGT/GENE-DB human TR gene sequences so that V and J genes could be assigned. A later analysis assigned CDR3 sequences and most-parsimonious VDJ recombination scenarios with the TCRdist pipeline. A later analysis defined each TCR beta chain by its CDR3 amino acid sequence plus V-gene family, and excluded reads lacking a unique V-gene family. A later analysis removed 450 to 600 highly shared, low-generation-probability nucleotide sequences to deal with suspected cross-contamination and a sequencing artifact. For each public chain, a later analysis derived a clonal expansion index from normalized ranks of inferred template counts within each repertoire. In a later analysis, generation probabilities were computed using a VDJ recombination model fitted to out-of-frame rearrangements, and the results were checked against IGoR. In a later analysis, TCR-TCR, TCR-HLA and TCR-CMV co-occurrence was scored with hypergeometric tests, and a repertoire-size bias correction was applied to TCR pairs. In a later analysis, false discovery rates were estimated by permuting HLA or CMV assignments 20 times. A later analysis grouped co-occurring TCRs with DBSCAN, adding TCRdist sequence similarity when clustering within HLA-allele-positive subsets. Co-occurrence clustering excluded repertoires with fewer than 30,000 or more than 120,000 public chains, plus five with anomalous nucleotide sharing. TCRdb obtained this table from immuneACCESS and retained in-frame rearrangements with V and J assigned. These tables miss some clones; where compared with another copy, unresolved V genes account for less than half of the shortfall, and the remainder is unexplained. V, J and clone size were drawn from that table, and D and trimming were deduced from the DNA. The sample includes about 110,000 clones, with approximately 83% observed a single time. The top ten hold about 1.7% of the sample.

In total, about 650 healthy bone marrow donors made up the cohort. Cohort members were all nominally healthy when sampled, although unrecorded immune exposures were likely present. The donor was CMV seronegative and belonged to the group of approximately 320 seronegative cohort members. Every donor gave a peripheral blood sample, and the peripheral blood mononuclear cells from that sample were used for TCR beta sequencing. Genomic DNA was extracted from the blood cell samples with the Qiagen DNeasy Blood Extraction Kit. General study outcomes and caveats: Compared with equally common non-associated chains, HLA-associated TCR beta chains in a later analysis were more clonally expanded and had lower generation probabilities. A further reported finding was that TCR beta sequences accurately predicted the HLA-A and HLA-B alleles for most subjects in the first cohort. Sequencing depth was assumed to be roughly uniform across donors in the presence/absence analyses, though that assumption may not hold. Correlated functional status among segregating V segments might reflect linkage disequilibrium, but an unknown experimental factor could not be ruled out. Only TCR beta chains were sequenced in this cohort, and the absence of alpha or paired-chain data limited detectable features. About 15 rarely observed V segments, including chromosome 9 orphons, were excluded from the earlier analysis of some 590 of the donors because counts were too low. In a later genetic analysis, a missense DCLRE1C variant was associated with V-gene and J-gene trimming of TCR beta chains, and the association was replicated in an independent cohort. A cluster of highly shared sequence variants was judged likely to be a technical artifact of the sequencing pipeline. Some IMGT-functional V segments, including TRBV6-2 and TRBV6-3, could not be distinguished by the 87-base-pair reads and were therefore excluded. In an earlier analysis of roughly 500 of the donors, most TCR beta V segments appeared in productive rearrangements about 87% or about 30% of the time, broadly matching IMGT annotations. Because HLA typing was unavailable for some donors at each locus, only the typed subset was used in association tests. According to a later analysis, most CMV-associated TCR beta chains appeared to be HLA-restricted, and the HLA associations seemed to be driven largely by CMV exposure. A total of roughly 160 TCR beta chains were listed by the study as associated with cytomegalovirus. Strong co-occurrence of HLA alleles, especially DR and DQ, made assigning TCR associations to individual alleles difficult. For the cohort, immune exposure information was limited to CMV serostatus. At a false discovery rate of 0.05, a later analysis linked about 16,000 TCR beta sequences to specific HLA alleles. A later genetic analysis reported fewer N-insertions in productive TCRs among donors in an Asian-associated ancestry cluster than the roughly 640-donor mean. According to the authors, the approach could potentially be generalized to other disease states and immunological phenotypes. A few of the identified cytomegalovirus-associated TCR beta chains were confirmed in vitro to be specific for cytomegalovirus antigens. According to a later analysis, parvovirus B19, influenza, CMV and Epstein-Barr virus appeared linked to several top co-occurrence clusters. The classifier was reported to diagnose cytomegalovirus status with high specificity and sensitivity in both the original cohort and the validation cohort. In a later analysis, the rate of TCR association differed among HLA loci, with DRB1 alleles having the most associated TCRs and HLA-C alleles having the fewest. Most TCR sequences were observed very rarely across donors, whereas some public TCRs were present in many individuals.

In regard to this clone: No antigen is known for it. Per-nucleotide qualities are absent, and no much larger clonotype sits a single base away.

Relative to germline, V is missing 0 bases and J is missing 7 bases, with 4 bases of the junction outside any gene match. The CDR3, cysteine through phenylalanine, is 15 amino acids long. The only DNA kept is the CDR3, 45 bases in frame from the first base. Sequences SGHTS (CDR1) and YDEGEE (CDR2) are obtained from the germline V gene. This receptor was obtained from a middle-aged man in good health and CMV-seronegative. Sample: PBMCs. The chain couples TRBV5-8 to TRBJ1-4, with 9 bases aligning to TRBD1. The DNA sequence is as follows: TGTGCCAGCAGCTTGGGGTGGACAGGGGCTGAAAAACTGTTTTTT. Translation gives CASSLGWTGAEKLFF.